This T cell receptor beta chain was identified in a study of blood T cell repertoires in COVID-19. On the study more broadly: T cells, B-cell-depleted T cells, or PBMCs supplied cDNA or gDNA.

This clone was counted once. Libraries were prepared by immunoSEQ multiplex PCR; TCRdb keeps only in-frame clonotypes and omits some of them. The table shows about 200,000 clones, with over 70% occurring only once. The receptor was derived from a man between 60 and 75 years old with acute or convalescent COVID-19. The sequenced sample was peripheral blood.

The CDR3 here is CASMEEGLWNSPLHF. The CDR3 nucleotides are TGTGCCAGTATGGAGGAGGGACTGTGGAATTCACCCCTCCACTTT. This sequence joins TRBV19 and TRBJ1-6; tentative D call: TRBD1 (5 bases). The V end lost 7 bases, the J end lost 7 bases, and 17 bases lay between the germline ends. The CDR3 sequence is 15 residues long. CDR1 is LNHDA and CDR2 is SQIVND in the germline V gene (reference sequence).